This T cell receptor (beta chain) was captured by sequencing in a study of cytomegalovirus exposure and HLA in healthy donors. Study-level information: Earlier results showed 120 million or so unique TCR beta sequences derived from 150 million to 200 million T cells. General study results and limits: Within an earlier analysis, most TCR beta V segments proved productive either about 87% or about 30% of the time. TCR beta chains associated with HLA were, in a later analysis, more clonally expanded than equally common others.

Each donor's status was that of a healthy bone marrow donor. PCR used 60 Vbeta primers and 13 Jbeta primers. Repertoires were generated with immunoSEQ multiplex PCR, while TCRdb's copy carries only in-frame clones and drops some. Of around 92,000 clones listed, about 84% are singletons. The germline V gene encodes CDR1 MGHRA and CDR2 YSYEKL. Deletions cut 4 bases from V and 9 bases from J, with 15 bases between. This CDR3 is built from 13 residues. About this clone itself: Its antigen is not known.

The specimen was PBMCs. The TCR comes from a girl aged 2-9 years in good health and CMV-seropositive. The rearrangement joins TRBV4-1 to TRBJ2-5; D not resolved. This chain's CDR3 is CASSPVAPPAQYF. The CDR3, as DNA: TGCGCCAGCAGCCCGGTTGCCCCCCCGGCCCAGTACTTC.